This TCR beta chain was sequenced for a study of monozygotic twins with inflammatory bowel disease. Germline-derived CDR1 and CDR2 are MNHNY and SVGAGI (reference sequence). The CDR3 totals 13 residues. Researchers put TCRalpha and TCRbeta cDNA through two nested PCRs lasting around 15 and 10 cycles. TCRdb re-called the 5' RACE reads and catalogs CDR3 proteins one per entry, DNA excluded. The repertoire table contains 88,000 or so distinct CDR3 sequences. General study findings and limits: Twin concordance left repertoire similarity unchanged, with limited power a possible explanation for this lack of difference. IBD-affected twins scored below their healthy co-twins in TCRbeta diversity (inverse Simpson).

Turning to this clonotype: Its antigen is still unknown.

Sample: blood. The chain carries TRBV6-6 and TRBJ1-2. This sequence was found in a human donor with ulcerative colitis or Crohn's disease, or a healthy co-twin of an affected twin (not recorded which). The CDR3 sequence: CASSYGPNYGYTF.